Each of the 20 T cell receptor beta chains below was sequenced from the same sample in a study of blood T cell repertoires in COVID-19. This table comes from immunoSEQ multiplex PCR, and its TCRdb copy is limited to in-frame clones, with some not included. There are just under 60,000 clones in the sample; 65% to 80% occur only once, and nearly 10% lies in the top ten. Sequences were obtained from peripheral blood. The source is a human donor in a cohort sampled during active COVID-19.

V is TRBV18 and J is TRBJ2-2, with D possibly being TRBD1 (5 bases). The V end lost 5 bases, the J end lost 0 bases, and 10 bases lay between the germline ends. The germline gives CDR1 KGHSH, CDR2 LQKENI. The CDR3 is 15 residues long. The CDR3 nucleotides are TGTGCCAGCTCAACGACAGCACCGAACACCGGGGAGCTGTTTTTT. Its protein is CASSTTAPNTGELFF. Drawing the rest from reference TRBV18 and TRBJ2-2, the complete variable domain is NAGVMQNPRHLVRRRGQEARLRCSPMKGHSHVYWYRQLPEEGLKFMVYLQKENIIDESGMPKERFSAEFPKEGPSILRIQQVVRGDSAAYFCASSTTAPNTGELFFGEGSRLTVL.

The chain joins TRBV24-1 to TRBJ2-3; D possibly corresponds to TRBD2 (5 bases). CDR1 is KGHDR and CDR2 is SFDVKD in the germline V gene. This CDR3 has 15 amino acids. V lost 5 bases and J 4 bases, leaving 15 bases between the germline ends. The CDR3 region is CATSVQAGAADTQYF. Here the CDR3 DNA reads TGTGCCACCAGTGTTCAGGCCGGAGCGGCAGATACGCAGTATTTT.

For the CDR3, the DNA is TGTGCCAGCAGCCCGGACAGATACTATGGCTACACCTTC. Protein: CASSPDRYYGYTF. The chain uses TRBV7-2 and TRBJ1-2, with D perhaps matching TRBD1 (6 bases). The germline CDR1 and CDR2 sequences are SGHTA and FQGNSA. This CDR3 contains 13 residues. V was shortened by 5 bases and J by 3 bases, with 10 bases between the two germline ends.

The chain has TRBV7-6 and TRBJ1-4; 9 positions agree with TRBD1. V lost 5 bases to trimming and J lost 4 bases; unmatched junction nucleotides: 8. CDR3 length: 16 residues. CDR1 is SGHVS and CDR2 is FNYEAQ in the germline V gene. CDR3 sequence (DNA): TGTGCCAGCAGCCTCCCACAGGGGGCGGGTAATGAAAAACTGTTTTTT. Translated, it gives CASSLPQGAGNEKLFF. Complete variable domain (other parts from reference TRBV7-6 and TRBJ1-4): GAGVSQSPRYKVTKRGQDVALRCDPISGHVSLYWYRQALGQGPEFLTYFNYEAQQDKSGLPNDRFSAERPEGSISTLTIQRTEQRDSAMYRCASSLPQGAGNEKLFFGSGTQLSVL.

This clone was seen only once. The rearrangement uses TRBV5-5 and TRBJ2-7, with 12 nucleotides matching TRBD2. The CDR3 is made up of 18 amino acids. V gave up 5 bases and J gave up 1 base; unmatched junction bases: 13. Germline values: CDR1 SGHKS, CDR2 YYEKEE (reference sequence). This chain's CDR3 is CASSLRLAGDIVSYEQYF. DNA for the CDR3: TGTGCCAGCAGTTTACGACTAGCGGGAGACATAGTGTCCTACGAGCAGTACTTC.

This CDR3 is CASSIRRVNGYTF. The CDR3, as DNA: TGTGCCAGTAGTATCCGGCGGGTCAATGGCTACACCTTC. The chain recombines TRBV19 with TRBJ1-2; D not certain. V was pared by 3 bases and J by 6 bases, with 11 bases between. CDR3 length equals 13 residues. Germline V gene data show CDR1 as LNHDA and CDR2 as SQIVND (reference sequence).

The rearrangement links TRBV28 to TRBJ1-1; 10 bases map to TRBD1. Germline V gene sequence: CDR1 MDHEN, CDR2 SYDVKM. J gave up 2 bases and V 5 bases, and 2 bases lay outside the gene matches. CDR3 size: 14 residues. This CDR3 is CASSRDRGNTEAFF. In DNA form, the CDR3 reads TGTGCCAGCAGTCGGGACAGGGGCAACACTGAAGCTTTCTTT.

This clone came up a few times. This chain uses TRBV28 with TRBJ1-6, with a tentative D call TRBD1 (5 bases). The CDR3 sequence is 13 residues long. The V end was cut by 6 bases, the J end by 6 bases, with 9 bases between. The germline gives CDR1 MDHEN, CDR2 SYDVKM. The DNA for the CDR3 is TGTGCCAGCAGCCGAGACAGTAATTCACCCCTCCACTTT. Amino acids: CASSRDSNSPLHF. The whole variable domain, remainder taken from reference TRBV28 and TRBJ1-6, is DVKVTQSSRYLVKRTGEKVFLECVQDMDHENMFWYRQDPGLGLRLIYFSYDVKMKEKGDIPEGYSVSREKKERFSLILESASTNQTSMYLCASSRDSNSPLHFGNGTRLTVT.

The rearrangement links TRBV24-1 to TRBJ2-7; D might be TRBD1 (5 bases). The CDR3 is 13 residues long. Trimming left V 4 bases short and J 5 bases short, with 11 bases between. Germline CDR1 KGHDR, CDR2 SFDVKD. This chain's CDR3 is CATSDSRVHEQYF. As DNA, the CDR3 is TGTGCCACCAGTGACTCCAGGGTACACGAGCAGTACTTC.

The chain carries TRBV5-1 and TRBJ2-7; the match to TRBD2 covers 7 bases. Germline V gives CDR1 SGHRS, CDR2 YFSETQ. The V and J ends lost 4 bases and 2 bases, in that order; junction bases with no gene match: 12. There are 16 residues in the CDR3. The CDR3 reads CASSRGESGTTYEQYF. The CDR3 DNA sequence: TGCGCCAGCAGCCGGGGGGAGAGCGGGACCACCTACGAGCAGTACTTC. Full variable domain (missing parts from reference TRBV5-1 and TRBJ2-7): KAGVTQTPRYLIKTRGQQVTLSCSPISGHRSVSWYQQTPGQGLQFLFEYFSETQRNKGNFPGRFSGRQFSNSRSEMNVSTLELGDSALYLCASSRGESGTTYEQYFGPGTRLTVT.

The chain is built from TRBV7-2 and TRBJ2-5; TRBD1 aligns across 10 bases. Germline V gene sequence: CDR1 SGHTA, CDR2 FQGNSA. Trimming cost V 4 bases and J 14 bases; bases outside gene matches: 16. The CDR3 is 15 residues long. As DNA, the CDR3 is TGTGCCAGCAGCTCTAGCCCATACCGGGACAGGGGACTCTACTTC. This encodes CASSSSPYRDRGLYF.

This clone was seen repeatedly, ten times or more. This sequence joins TRBV28 and TRBJ2-3, with D possibly TRBD2 on 5 matching bases. CDR3 length: 11 residues. Trimming cost V 7 bases and J 8 bases, with 10 bases left between them. Germline loops: CDR1 MDHEN, CDR2 SYDVKM. The CDR3 DNA reads as TGTGCCAGCACCGCCGCGGGTACGCAGTATTTT. Residues: CASTAAGTQYF.

This sequence joins TRBV27 and TRBJ1-5; TRBD1 might be the D (6 bases). Germline CDR1 reads MNHEY; CDR2 reads SMNVEV (reference sequence). The V end was cut by 5 bases, the J end by 4 bases, with 12 bases between. The CDR3 covers 14 residues. CDR3 region: CASSVRGANQPQHF. The CDR3 region has the DNA TGTGCCAGCAGTGTCCGGGGGGCAAATCAGCCCCAGCATTTT.

This clone appeared once. The rearrangement joins TRBV5-1 to TRBJ2-1; 9 bases agree with TRBD1. The CDR3 runs to 17 residues. J lost 5 bases, V lost 4 bases, and 13 bases had no gene match. The germline gives CDR1 SGHRS, CDR2 YFSETQ. The CDR3 here is CASSPMTGTGSNNEQFF. The CDR3, as DNA: TGCGCCAGCAGCCCGATGACCGGGACAGGGTCGAACAATGAGCAGTTCTTC. Together with reference TRBV5-1 and TRBJ2-1, the CDR3 gives the full variable domain: KAGVTQTPRYLIKTRGQQVTLSCSPISGHRSVSWYQQTPGQGLQFLFEYFSETQRNKGNFPGRFSGRQFSNSRSEMNVSTLELGDSALYLCASSPMTGTGSNNEQFFGPGTRLTVL.

The chain has TRBV4-2 and TRBJ2-1; TRBD2 is a possible D gene (6 bases). The CDR3 consists of 15 residues. The germline gives CDR1 LGHNA, CDR2 YNFKEQ. V gave up 3 bases and J gave up 5 bases, with 14 bases separating them. The CDR3 is CASSQGDLLNNEQFF. In DNA form, the CDR3 reads TGTGCCAGCAGCCAGGGGGACTTATTAAACAATGAGCAGTTCTTC.

This clone came up a few times. The chain combines TRBV7-9 with TRBJ1-5; no clear D. V was cut by 4 bases and J by 5 bases, with 12 bases left in between. The CDR3 runs 14 residues. The germline V gene encodes CDR1 SEHNR and CDR2 FQNEAQ (reference sequence). The CDR3 nucleotides read TGTGCCAGCAGCTCCTCCCAGAGCGATCAGCCCCAGCATTTT. Protein sequence: CASSSSQSDQPQHF.

As DNA, the CDR3 is TGTGCCACCAGTGCCGCCTTGACTAGCGGGAGCACAGATACGCAGTATTTT. Its protein is CATSAALTSGSTDTQYF. The gene calls are TRBV24-1 and TRBJ2-3; 10 bases are a match to TRBD2. V gave up 5 bases and J gave up 0 bases; unmatched junction bases: 7. From germline, CDR1 is KGHDR and CDR2 SFDVKD. The CDR3 has 17 amino acids.

The chain carries TRBV5-4 and TRBJ2-3; weak D call: TRBD1 (5 bases). V dropped 1 base and J dropped 1 base, with 10 bases sitting between them. Germline loops: CDR1 SGHNT, CDR2 YYREEE (reference sequence). CDR3 size: 15 residues. For the CDR3, the DNA is TGTGCCAGCAGCTTGCCGGAACAGGGCACAGATACGCAGTATTTT. Translation: CASSLPEQGTDTQYF.

The chain combines TRBV19 with TRBJ2-2; 8 bases fit TRBD2. The germline V gene has CDR1 LNHDA and CDR2 SQIVND (reference sequence). V lost 8 bases to trimming and J lost 0 bases; unmatched junction nucleotides: 5. The CDR3 consists of 15 residues. Here the CDR3 reads CASWGGLANTGELFF. CDR3 DNA sequence: TGTGCCAGTTGGGGGGGACTAGCGAACACCGGGGAGCTGTTTTTT.

V usage is TRBV14 and J usage is TRBJ2-1, with no clear D. V was cut by 5 bases and J by 3 bases, with 2 bases left in between. The CDR3 is made up of 11 amino acids. Germline values: CDR1 SGHDN, CDR2 FVKESK. CDR3 region: CASSYYNEQFF. CDR3 sequence (DNA): TGTGCCAGCAGCTACTACAATGAGCAGTTCTTC.